The T cell receptor beta chain described here comes from a study of T cell responses to AZD1222 COVID-19 vaccine. Concerning this clone: Antigen unknown.

Profiling relied on immunoSEQ multiplex PCR, and the TCRdb table lists in-frame clones only, not all of them. The table records more than 95,000 clones, 80% to 90% of them present only once. Study outcomes and limitations: An increase in Spike-specific TCR breadth and depth was observed after two AZD1222 doses. Possibly, clonal diversity was underestimated; donors were largely white British and included more females. Only five to seven AZD1222 recipients tested seropositive at baseline.

The receptor's source is an adult in good health. Sequences were derived from peripheral blood, sampled on day 0 of MenACWY control vaccination.

CDR3 amino acids: CASSSPGLAGKVGNEQFF. CDR3 coding DNA: TGTGCCAGCAGCTCCCCGGGACTAGCGGGAAAGGTTGGCAATGAGCAGTTCTTC. The chain recombines TRBV7-2 with TRBJ2-1, with 13 bases aligning to TRBD2. Germline CDR1 is SGHTA and CDR2 is FQGNSA. This CDR3 has 18 residues. Trimming took 4 bases from V and 6 from J; bases not matched to a gene: 12.